Reported below is one T cell receptor (beta chain). The antigen is not known. Primers included in the PCR were 60 Vbeta and 13 Jbeta primers. The data were produced by immunoSEQ multiplex PCR, yet TCRdb's version contains in-frame clones alone and is incomplete. This table has 130,000 or so clones, around 80% appearing once. The sample belongs to a study of cytomegalovirus exposure and HLA in healthy donors. Study conclusions and caveats: Cytomegalovirus association was listed for approximately 160 TCR beta chains. TCR beta sequences reportedly predicted most subjects' HLA-A and HLA-B alleles accurately. The study dropped some indistinguishable V segments, TRBV6-2 and TRBV6-3 among them. Available immune exposure information was restricted to CMV serostatus only.

Germline V gene sequence: CDR1 MNHNS, CDR2 SASEGT. Trimming shortened V by 1 base and J by 3 bases, and 9 bases separated the two germline ends. The CDR3 runs 15 residues. The genes are TRBV6-1 and TRBJ2-2; D unclear. The sequenced sample consisted of PBMCs. The sequence was obtained from a woman in her late teens or twenties in good health and CMV-seropositive. This chain's CDR3 is CASSEGIGDTGELFF. The CDR3 coding sequence is TGTGCCAGCAGTGAAGGAATCGGTGACACCGGGGAGCTGTTTTTT.